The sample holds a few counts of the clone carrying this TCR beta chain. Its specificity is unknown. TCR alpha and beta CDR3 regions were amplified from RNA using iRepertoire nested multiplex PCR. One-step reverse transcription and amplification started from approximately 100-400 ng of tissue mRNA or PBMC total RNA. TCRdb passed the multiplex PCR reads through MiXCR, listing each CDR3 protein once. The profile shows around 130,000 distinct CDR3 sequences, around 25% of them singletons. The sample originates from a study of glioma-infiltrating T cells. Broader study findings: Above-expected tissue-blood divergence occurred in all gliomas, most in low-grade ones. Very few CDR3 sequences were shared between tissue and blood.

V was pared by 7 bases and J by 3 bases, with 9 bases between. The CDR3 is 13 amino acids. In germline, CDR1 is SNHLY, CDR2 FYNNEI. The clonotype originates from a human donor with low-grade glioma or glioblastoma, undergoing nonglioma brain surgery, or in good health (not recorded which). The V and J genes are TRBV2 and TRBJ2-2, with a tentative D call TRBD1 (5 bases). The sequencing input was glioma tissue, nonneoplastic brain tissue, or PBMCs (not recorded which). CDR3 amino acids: CASMTDHTGELFF. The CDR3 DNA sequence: TGTGCCAGCATGACAGATCACACCGGGGAGCTGTTTTTT.